This T cell receptor beta chain comes out of a study of low-dose radiotherapy and immunotherapy resistance in tumors. Overall study context: Ipilimumab 1 mg/kg every six weeks, together with nivolumab 240 mg every two weeks, was given intravenously to patients.

This clonotype was seen at least ten times. Unmatched junction bases numbered 3, after V lost 4 bases and J lost 6 bases. CDR3 size: 13 residues. Germline V CDR1 and CDR2: SGHDN, FVKESK. First-strand cDNA used TRAV- and TRBV-specific primers, covering alpha and beta chains. TCRs underwent 20 PCR cycles of amplification with a constant-region primer and V-primer adapter. Using its own MiXCR run on the reads, TCRdb lists one record per CDR3 protein. The sample records 45,000 or so distinct CDR3 sequences, 20% to 25% being singletons. Stated time point: after trial treatment. Stated treatment: LDRT plus nivolumab, ipilimumab, low-dose cyclophosphamide and aspirin (RACIN trial). In the RACIN dose-escalation trial, donors got nivolumab plus ipilimumab with aspirin, cyclophosphamide and radiotherapy. Eligible patients had advanced solid tumors lacking tumor-infiltrating lymphocytes.

This clonotype originated in a male donor with prostate cancer. Sequencing was performed on PBMCs, taken after low-dose radiotherapy plus immunotherapy. This sequence joins TRBV14 and TRBJ2-1, with TRBD2 matching over 7 bases. DNA for the CDR3: TGTGCCAGCAGCCGAGGACTAGTCAATGAGCAGTTCTTC. It yields the protein CASSRGLVNEQFF.